The 6 T cell receptor beta chains below were found in one sample sequenced in a study of CD8+CD57+ T cells in acquired aplastic anemia. Sequencing was done on patients that had shown CD8+CD57+ cell expansion by flow cytometry. Profiling of TCR beta VDJ combinations and CDR3 sequences used genomic DNA as template. TCRdb itself ran the reads through MiXCR, one entry per CDR3 protein. The table lists 260,000 or so distinct CDR3 sequences, around 43% of them singletons. The sample taken for sequencing was sorted CD4+, CD8+, or CD8+CD57+ T cells (not recorded which) from PBMCs. These receptors were collected from a human donor with aplastic anemia.

This clonotype was counted at least ten times. The rearrangement joins TRBV7-2 to TRBJ2-4; 8 bases fit TRBD1. The germline gives CDR1 SGHTA, CDR2 FQGNSA. CDR3 length: 14 amino acids. With V trimmed by 5 bases and J by 5 bases, 5 bases remained unmatched. Here the CDR3 reads CASSHNRGENIQYF. The DNA for the CDR3 is TGTGCCAGCAGCCACAACAGGGGGGAAAACATTCAGTACTTC. The whole variable domain, remainder taken from reference TRBV7-2 and TRBJ2-4, is GAGVSQSPSNKVTEKGKDVELRCDPISGHTALYWYRQSLGQGLEFLIYFQGNSAPDKSGLPSDRFSAERTGGSVSTLTIQRTQQEDSAVYLCASSHNRGENIQYFGAGTRLSVL.

The gene calls are TRBV7-2 and TRBJ2-5, with D possibly TRBD2 on 6 matching bases. Trimming stripped 3 bases from V and 4 bases from J, with 15 bases between. Germline CDR1 is SGHTA and CDR2 is FQGNSA. This CDR3 has 15 amino acids. This CDR3 is CASSFVGGNLETQYF. DNA for the CDR3: TGTGCCAGCAGCTTCGTCGGGGGTAACTTAGAGACCCAGTACTTC.

This clonotype was found many times. The gene calls are TRBV7-8 and TRBJ1-5; D is ambiguous. There are 13 residues in the CDR3. V was clipped by 1 base and J by 4 bases, with 5 bases between them. Germline V CDR1 and CDR2: SGHVS, FQNEAQ. The CDR3 sequence is CASSLDKNQPQHF. CDR3 bases: TGTGCCAGCAGCTTAGACAAGAATCAGCCCCAGCATTTT.

This clonotype showed up just a few times. The V gene is TRBV6-5, the J gene TRBJ2-7, with 9 bases lining up with TRBD1. Looked up from germline, CDR1 is MNHEY and CDR2 is SVGAGI. The CDR3 spans 15 residues. V was clipped by 5 bases and J by 4 bases; unmatched bases: 9. The CDR3 sequence: CASSSRDRELYEQYF. As DNA, the CDR3 is TGTGCCAGCAGTAGCCGGGACAGGGAATTGTACGAGCAGTACTTC.

This clonotype was recorded at least ten times. The CDR3 nucleotides read TGTGCCAGCAGCCCCCGGGACAATATTTGGGAGACCCAGTACTTC. Translating gives CASSPRDNIWETQYF. The chain recombines TRBV7-8 with TRBJ2-5; TRBD1 is a possible D gene (6 bases). The CDR3 spans 15 residues. V lost 5 bases to trimming and J lost 5 bases, with 18 bases between them. CDR1 SGHVS and CDR2 FQNEAQ come from the germline V gene.

The sample holds a few counts of this clonotype. Just one base apart from a much larger clone, this may be a read error. CDR3 DNA sequence: TGTGCCAGCAGCGTAGCCGGCAGGGGGCAGGTGGACACTGAAGCTTTCTTT. Amino acid sequence: CASSVAGRGQVDTEAFF. The chain is built from TRBV2 and TRBJ1-1; 8 bases map to TRBD1. CDR3 length equals 17 residues. J lost 3 bases, V lost 6 bases, and 15 bases had no gene match. CDR1 is SNHLY and CDR2 is FYNNEI in the germline V gene.